The rows below give T cell receptor beta chains drawn from one sample of a study of blood T cell repertoires in COVID-19. Here immunoSEQ multiplex PCR was the method, and the copy in TCRdb shows in-frame clones only, minus some. The profile covers around 270,000 clones, with roughly 84% appearing a single time and about 1.5% taken by the ten largest. Material for sequencing was peripheral blood. These receptor sequences come from a woman between 40 and 50 years old who had recovered from COVID-19. The CDR3 runs from the conserved cysteine through the conserved F or W. Fields, in order: J gene, V gene, clone size, D gene, CDR3 protein, CDR3 DNA. The D gene is left open where the match is weak. Size tells how often a clone was seen (once, few, many) or the class of an expanded clone, and some rows leave it out.

>TRBJ2-7|TRBV2|NA|NA
CASSRDRFYEQYF
TGTGCCAGCAGTAGAGACAGATTCTACGAGCAGTACTTC
>TRBJ1-1|TRBV6-5|NA|TRBD1
CASSYYRGGDTEAFF
TGTGCCAGCAGTTACTACAGGGGGGGTGACACTGAAGCTTTCTTT
>TRBJ1-3|TRBV29-1|NA|NA
CSVEILSEGSGNTIYF
TGCAGCGTTGAAATCCTCTCCGAGGGCTCTGGAAACACCATATATTTT
>TRBJ1-4|TRBV28|NA|NA
CASSASTASEKLFF
TGTGCCAGCAGTGCATCAACAGCCTCGGAAAAACTGTTTTTT
>TRBJ2-7|TRBV28|NA|TRBD1
CASSNTGQGAYEQYF
TGTGCCAGCAGCAATACGGGACAGGGGGCCTACGAGCAGTACTTC
>TRBJ2-1|TRBV24-1|NA|TRBD1
CATSDPPRGQGGNEQFF
TGTGCCACCAGTGACCCCCCAAGAGGACAGGGGGGGAATGAGCAGTTCTTC
>TRBJ1-1|TRBV6-5|NA|NA
CGHPGTEAFF
TGTGGCCACCCCGGCACTGAAGCTTTCTTT
>TRBJ2-3|TRBV11-3|NA|TRBD1
CASSLEQVGTGSSRPTDTQYF
TGTGCCAGCAGCTTAGAACAAGTCGGGACAGGGTCGTCGCGGCCCACAGATACGCAGTATTTT
>TRBJ1-5|TRBV5-4|NA|TRBD1
CASRPRTGRVEPQHF
TGTGCCAGCAGACCGAGGACAGGGCGGGTAGAACCCCAGCATTTT
>TRBJ2-2|TRBV18|NA|TRBD2
CASSPGLAGPTGELFF
TGTGCCAGCTCACCGGGACTAGCGGGCCCCACCGGGGAGCTGTTTTTT
>TRBJ1-6|TRBV3-1/TRBV3-2|once|TRBD1
CASSRWTGIDSPLHF
TGTGCCAGCAGCCGTTGGACAGGGATAGATTCACCCCTCCACTTT
>TRBJ2-7|TRBV10-3|NA|NA
CAIRKLFGGQYF
TGTGCCATCAGGAAGTTATTTGGCGGGCAGTACTTC
>TRBJ2-1|TRBV28|NA|TRBD2
CASSDPGLAGSDSSYNEQFF
TGTGCCAGCAGTGATCCGGGACTAGCGGGGAGCGACAGCTCCTACAATGAGCAGTTCTTC
>TRBJ2-2|TRBV11-3|NA|NA
CASSLGGFDPGELFF
TGTGCCAGCAGCTTAGGAGGGTTTGATCCCGGGGAGCTGTTTTTT
>TRBJ2-2|TRBV6-4|NA|NA
CASSDSSSGGTGELFF
TGTGCCAGCAGTGACTCGAGTTCAGGCGGGACCGGGGAGCTGTTTTTT
>TRBJ2-2|TRBV6-6|NA|TRBD1
CASSYSGTVRGELFF
TGTGCCAGCAGTTACTCCGGGACAGTTCGCGGGGAGCTGTTTTTT
>TRBJ1-2|TRBV5-8|NA|NA
CASSLHYRVGYGYTF
TGTGCCAGCAGCCTGCACTACAGGGTTGGCTATGGCTACACCTTC
>TRBJ1-5|TRBV2|NA|NA
CASSVISRAQPQHF
TGTGCCAGCAGTGTTATATCCAGGGCTCAGCCCCAGCATTTT
>TRBJ2-1|TRBV11-2|NA|NA
CASSFALDRVPSENEQFF
TGTGCCAGCAGCTTCGCCCTAGACAGGGTTCCTAGCGAGAATGAGCAGTTCTTC
>TRBJ1-5|TRBV11-3|NA|NA
CASSLAGNQPQHF
TGTGCCAGCAGCTTAGCGGGCAATCAGCCCCAGCATTTT
>TRBJ1-5|TRBV28|few|NA
CASSPTDPYQPQHF
TGTGCCAGCAGCCCGACAGATCCCTATCAGCCCCAGCATTTT
>TRBJ2-7|TRBV2|NA|NA
CASSKERLSYEQYF
TGTGCCAGCAGTAAAGAGCGGCTCTCCTACGAGCAGTACTTC
>TRBJ1-1|TRBV2|NA|TRBD1
CATEGDRQRGKAFF
TGTGCCACCGAGGGGGACAGGCAACGGGGGAAAGCTTTCTTT
>TRBJ2-1|TRBV9|NA|NA
CASSVSPGGRSGNEQFF
TGTGCCAGCAGCGTATCTCCGGGGGGCCGGTCTGGGAATGAGCAGTTCTTC
>TRBJ1-1|TRBV19|NA|NA
CASTIGREGTEAFF
TGTGCCAGTACCATTGGGAGGGAGGGCACTGAAGCTTTCTTT
>TRBJ2-2|TRBV5-1|NA|TRBD2
CASSWSGLAGAGNTGELFF
TGCGCCAGCAGCTGGTCCGGACTAGCGGGGGCCGGGAACACCGGGGAGCTGTTTTTT
>TRBJ1-5|TRBV12-3/TRBV12-4|NA|NA
CASTFGSQPQHF
TGTGCCAGTACGTTCGGGAGTCAGCCCCAGCATTTT
>TRBJ2-7|TRBV5-4|few|NA
CASSFYQGPDEQYF
TGTGCCAGCAGCTTCTACCAGGGGCCGGACGAGCAGTACTTC
>TRBJ1-1|TRBV5-4|NA|NA
CASSFFGNTEAFF
TGTGCCAGCAGCTTTTTCGGGAACACTGAAGCTTTCTTT
>TRBJ1-2|TRBV3-1/TRBV3-2|NA|NA
CASSQDRRLSGYTF
TGTGCCAGCAGCCAAGATCGGCGGCTCTCTGGCTACACCTTC
>TRBJ2-7|TRBV6-5|NA|NA
CASSLDTGPYEQYF
TGTGCCAGCAGCCTGGACACAGGGCCCTACGAGCAGTACTTC
>TRBJ1-3|TRBV5-1|NA|TRBD1
CASSLGTGDTWSGNTIYF
TGCGCCAGCAGCTTAGGGACAGGGGACACCTGGTCGGGAAACACCATATATTTT
>TRBJ1-3|TRBV4-1|NA|TRBD1
CASSYPGQGSGNTIYF
TGCGCCAGCAGCTACCCGGGACAGGGCTCTGGAAACACCATATATTTT
>TRBJ2-1|TRBV18|NA|TRBD1
CASSPRGQAMNSYNEQFF
TGTGCCAGCTCACCGAGGGGACAGGCCATGAACTCCTACAATGAGCAGTTCTTC
>TRBJ2-1|TRBV7-9|once|TRBD1
CASSWGDRAWNEQFF
TGTGCCAGCAGCTGGGGGGACAGGGCGTGGAATGAGCAGTTCTTC
>TRBJ1-5|TRBV9|NA|TRBD1
CASSYGTGNNQPQHF
TGTGCCAGCAGCTACGGGACAGGTAACAATCAGCCCCAGCATTTT
>TRBJ2-1|TRBV5-5|NA|TRBD1
CASSSAGQEYNEQFF
TGTGCCAGCAGCTCCGCGGGACAGGAGTACAATGAGCAGTTCTTC
>TRBJ1-1|TRBV5-1|NA|NA
CASSLEGQGGNTEAFF
TGCGCCAGCAGCTTGGAAGGGCAGGGAGGCAACACTGAAGCTTTCTTT
>TRBJ2-7|TRBV30|few|NA
CAWSFQGYEQYF
TGTGCCTGGAGTTTTCAGGGCTACGAGCAGTACTTC
>TRBJ1-4|TRBV15|few|TRBD1
CATSTDRAYTNEKLFF
TGTGCCACCAGCACGGACAGGGCTTACACTAATGAAAAACTGTTTTTT